Below, 21 T cell receptor beta chains from the same sample are listed, as sequenced in a study of cytomegalovirus exposure and HLA in healthy donors. 13 Jbeta primers and 60 Vbeta primers were used for the PCR. TCRdb keeps only in-frame clones here, not all; method: immunoSEQ multiplex PCR. The sample has 200,000 to 300,000 clones; more than 75% are singletons. Sequenced: PBMCs. Source of these receptors: a girl aged 2-10 years in good health and CMV-seronegative.

CDR3 loop: CASTTTGGNTEAFF. CDR3 nucleotides: TGTGCCAGCACCACCACGGGTGGTAACACTGAAGCTTTCTTT. The chain recombines TRBV6-6 with TRBJ1-1; D unclear. CDR1 is MNHNY and CDR2 is SVGAGI in the germline V gene (reference sequence). V shed 7 bases and J shed 2 bases, with 14 bases lying between them. This CDR3 is 14 amino acids long.

The DNA of the CDR3 is TGTGCCAGCAGTGGGTGGGGCCTTTACGAGCAGTACTTC. It translates to CASSGWGLYEQYF. The chain joins TRBV27 to TRBJ2-7; possibly TRBD1 for D (5 bases). The CDR3 has 13 amino acids. Germline V CDR1 and CDR2: MNHEY, SMNVEV (reference sequence). The germline V and J ends were trimmed by 5 bases and 4 bases, with 12 bases remaining between them.

The chain has TRBV4-1 and TRBJ1-2, with D perhaps matching TRBD1 (5 bases). The germline V and J ends were trimmed by 1 base and 3 bases, with 9 bases remaining between them. The CDR3 extends over 14 amino acids. Per the germline V gene, CDR1 is MGHRA and CDR2 is YSYEKL. DNA of the CDR3: TGCGCCAGCAGCCAAGTGACCAGGGACTATGGCTACACCTTC. Translated: CASSQVTRDYGYTF.

The chain carries TRBV6-5 and TRBJ2-5; D gene ambiguous. The end of the DNA aligns better with TRBJ2-7, so the J call may be wrong. CDR1 and CDR2 from the germline V gene are MNHEY and SVGAGI. The CDR3 covers 13 residues. The CDR3 nucleotides are TGTGCCAGCAGTTCTACGATCGTCTACGAGCAGTACTTC. Protein: CASSSTIVYEQYF.

The table lists this clone with a count of one. Here the CDR3 reads CASSPQGLGETQYF. CDR3 in DNA: TGTGCCAGTAGTCCACAGGGGTTAGGAGAGACCCAGTACTTC. The genes are TRBV19 and TRBJ2-5; 7 bases line up with TRBD1. Germline V gene lookup returns CDR1 LNHDA and CDR2 SQIVND (reference sequence). The CDR3 spans 14 residues. V was clipped by 5 bases and J by 4 bases; unmatched bases: 7.

The chain carries TRBV5-1 and TRBJ2-5, with 13 bases that match TRBD2. Germline-derived CDR1 and CDR2 are SGHRS and YFSETQ. After removal of 6 bases from V and 2 bases from J, the junction contained 4 bases not matched to a gene. CDR3 size: 15 residues. The DNA of the CDR3 is TGCGCCAGCATGGGACTAGCGGGGACGCAAGAGACCCAGTACTTC. Translating it yields CASMGLAGTQETQYF.

J is TRBJ2-2 and V is TRBV27; 7 bases line up with TRBD1. The V gene's germline CDR1 is MNHEY and CDR2 SMNVEV (reference sequence). The CDR3 is 16 residues long. The ends lost 4 bases at V and 1 base at J; junction bases unmatched: 6. This chain's CDR3 is CASSSQGVRNTGELFF. In DNA form, the CDR3 reads TGTGCCAGCAGTTCCCAGGGGGTTCGGAACACCGGGGAGCTGTTTTTT.

The rearrangement joins TRBV27 to TRBJ2-7, with TRBD2 matching over 7 bases. CDR3 size: 15 residues. Germline V gene lookup returns CDR1 MNHEY and CDR2 SMNVEV (reference sequence). V trimming: 4 bases; J trimming: 0 bases; junction bases outside the gene matches: 6. The chain's CDR3 is CASSWFGGSSYEQYF. The CDR3 bases are TGTGCCAGCAGTTGGTTCGGCGGGAGCTCCTACGAGCAGTACTTC.

The table lists this clone with a few counts. This chain joins TRBV7-9 and TRBJ1-1; TRBD1 is a possible D gene (5 bases). Germline V gene sequence: CDR1 SEHNR, CDR2 FQNEAQ (reference sequence). Between the trimmed V and J ends, which lost 3 bases and 7 bases, there was a span of 18 bases. The CDR3 has 15 amino acids. This CDR3 reads CASSFPGTGRNEAFF. The CDR3 nucleotides are TGTGCCAGCAGCTTCCCCGGGACTGGTAGGAATGAAGCTTTCTTT.

The chain is built from TRBV6-5 and TRBJ1-1; no definite D call. Trimming pared 2 bases from V and 6 bases from J, leaving 10 bases between. Per the germline V gene, CDR1 is MNHEY and CDR2 is SVGAGI. The CDR3 runs to 13 residues. The CDR3 DNA follows: TGTGCCAGCAGTTACAAGTTTACAGCTGAAGCTTTCTTT. Protein product: CASSYKFTAEAFF.

The chain recombines TRBV7-6 with TRBJ2-7; TRBD2 matches at 14 bases. The CDR3 has 17 amino acids. Germline CDR1 and CDR2: SGHVS and FNYEAQ. After removal of 4 bases from V and 3 bases from J, the junction contained 8 bases not matched to a gene. The CDR3 DNA follows: TGTGCCAGCAGCTCCGGACTAGCGGGAGGAGGGGGCTACGAGCAGTACTTC. As protein: CASSSGLAGGGGYEQYF.

This clone was found once. The gene calls are TRBV30 and TRBJ2-1; D call uncertain. The V gene's germline CDR1 is GTSNPN and CDR2 SVGIG (reference sequence). V was clipped by 0 bases and J by 6 bases, with 9 bases between them. This CDR3 is built from 13 residues. CDR3 in DNA: TGTGCCTGGAGTGTTGGTGCGATCAATGAGCAGTTCTTC. Protein product: CAWSVGAINEQFF.

The chain joins TRBV5-1 to TRBJ1-2; perhaps TRBD1 as D (5 bases). V lost 3 bases to trimming and J lost 4 bases, with 22 bases between them. This CDR3 has 17 residues. CDR1 and CDR2 from the germline V gene are SGHRS and YFSETQ. CDR3 nucleotides: TGCGCCAGCAGCTCGGGGGGATTGTTCAGGGCGGGCTATGGCTACACCTTC. Encoded protein: CASSSGGLFRAGYGYTF.

This chain uses TRBV18 with TRBJ1-1, with TRBD1 as a possible D gene (5 bases). The V gene's germline CDR1 is KGHSH and CDR2 LQKENI. The CDR3 consists of 13 residues. V lost 2 bases to trimming and J lost 11 bases, with 15 bases between them. The CDR3 loop reads CASSPSRDHGAFF. Here the CDR3 DNA reads TGTGCCAGCTCACCAAGCAGGGATCATGGGGCTTTCTTT.

The chain has TRBV9 and TRBJ2-5, with D unclear. The V gene lost 3 bases and the J gene lost 5 bases, with 17 bases spanning the gap. Germline V lookup: CDR1 SGDLS, CDR2 YYNGEE. The CDR3 has 15 amino acids. The CDR3 sequence: CASSASLAEWETQYF. CDR3 nucleotide sequence: TGTGCCAGCAGCGCCTCCTTGGCGGAGTGGGAGACCCAGTACTTC.

The chain recombines TRBV5-6 with TRBJ1-2, with D unresolved. CDR1 SGHDT and CDR2 YYEEEE come from the germline V gene. V lost 0 bases to trimming and J lost 9 bases, with 24 bases between them. This CDR3 is 17 amino acids long. DNA of the CDR3: TGTGCCAGCAGCTTGGAACCAGAGGGCAGAGGGAGATTGAGCTACACCTTC. Translation: CASSLEPEGRGRLSYTF.

The chain is built from TRBV2 and TRBJ2-7; D is possibly TRBD1 (6 bases). Germline-derived CDR1 and CDR2 are SNHLY and FYNNEI. The V gene lost 9 bases and the J gene lost 2 bases, with 11 bases spanning the gap. CDR3 length: 12 amino acids. CDR3 region: CASRTAPYEQYF. In DNA form, the CDR3 reads TGTGCCAGTCGGACAGCCCCCTACGAGCAGTACTTC.

The J gene is TRBJ1-1, the V gene TRBV5-1; no reliable D call. V was shortened by 0 bases and J by 3 bases, with 9 bases between the two germline ends. Germline assignment: CDR1 SGHRS and CDR2 YFSETQ. CDR3 size: 14 residues. CDR3 sequence: CASSLGREHTEAFF. CDR3 in DNA: TGCGCCAGCAGCTTGGGCCGGGAGCACACTGAAGCTTTCTTT.

This chain's CDR3 is CSVEEGGDEKLFF. The CDR3 DNA sequence: TGCAGCGTTGAAGAGGGGGGGGATGAAAAACTGTTTTTT. The chain links TRBV29-1 to TRBJ1-4, with D tentatively TRBD1 (5 bases). This CDR3 is built from 13 residues. Germline V gene lookup returns CDR1 SQVTM and CDR2 ANQGSEA. V gave up 0 bases and J gave up 6 bases, with 8 bases separating them.

The chain joins TRBV7-9 to TRBJ1-4; no reliable D call. CDR3 size: 15 residues. V dropped 1 base and J dropped 7 bases, with 13 bases sitting between them. Germline CDR1 SEHNR, CDR2 FQNEAQ (reference sequence). DNA of the CDR3: TGTGCCAGCAGCTTAGAATACAGTCCCGGTGAAAAACTGTTTTTT. It yields the protein CASSLEYSPGEKLFF.

This clone was observed a handful of times. CDR3 sequence reads: CASTGGRGGTEAFF. CDR3 DNA: TGTGCCAGCACAGGGGGCAGAGGAGGCACTGAAGCTTTCTTT. This chain joins TRBV19 and TRBJ1-1; 9 bases map to TRBD1. J was trimmed by 4 bases and V by 9 bases; bases with no gene match: 9. Germline assignment: CDR1 LNHDA and CDR2 SQIVND (reference sequence). CDR3 length equals 14 residues.